The 14 T cell receptor beta chains below all came from one sample that was sequenced in a study of blood T cells in healthy people across ages (dated by TCRdb to the mid-2010s). Library preparation employed 5' RACE. Instrument used: Illumina HiSeq 2500. A second PCR of about 7 to 12 cycles was run with a J-beta primer mix and a sample-barcoded 5' primer. TCRdb reran the public reads through fastp at Q25 and MiXCR, keeping productive beta chains. Identical CDR3 protein sequences are pooled into one entry, listed with their most common genes and DNA. Here the sample has roughly 500,000 distinct CDR3 sequences; 25% to 30% occur a single time. Around 20% of the sample goes to the ten largest clones. Input material: blood. Receptors originate from an older woman in good health.

This clonotype came up a few times. The V gene is TRBV10-3, the J gene TRBJ1-1; TRBD1 matches 10 bases. Germline V gives CDR1 ENHRY, CDR2 SYGVKD. This CDR3 spans 15 amino acids. Trimming removed 5 bases from V and 1 base from J; junction bases left unmatched: 4. CDR3 in amino acids: CAISRQGARNTEAFF. CDR3 DNA: TGTGCCATCAGTAGACAGGGGGCGAGGAACACTGAAGCTTTCTTT.

The chain is built from TRBV20-1 and TRBJ2-5, with 9 nucleotides matching TRBD2. Losses at the gene ends were 1 base for V and 1 base for J; bases not matched to a gene: 4. CDR3 length equals 15 residues. Germline V gives CDR1 DFQATT, CDR2 SNEGSKA (reference sequence). The CDR3 coding sequence is TGCAGTGCTAGAGGGCGGGGGGGCTTCCAAGAGACCCAGTACTTC. It specifies CSARGRGGFQETQYF.

In this sample, this clonotype turned up many times. The chain uses TRBV20-1 and TRBJ1-4; no reliable D call. Trimming stripped 6 bases from V and 3 bases from J, with 11 bases between. In germline, CDR1 is DFQATT, CDR2 SNEGSKA (reference sequence). The CDR3 spans 13 residues. The CDR3 loop is CSARRAANEKLFF. The CDR3 DNA reads as TGCAGTGCCAGGAGGGCGGCTAATGAAAAACTGTTTTTT.

This clonotype was recorded a few times. The genes are TRBV3-1 and TRBJ1-2, with 8 positions matching TRBD1. The CDR3 length is 14 residues. J gave up 8 bases and V 4 bases, and 9 bases lay outside the gene matches. Germline V gene data show CDR1 as LGHDT and CDR2 as YNNKEL (reference sequence). CDR3 region: CASSPAQGALGYTF. The CDR3 DNA is TGTGCCAGCAGCCCTGCCCAGGGGGCGCTGGGCTACACCTTC.

This chain uses TRBV7-8 with TRBJ2-5, with 7 bases that match TRBD2. V trimming: 3 bases; J trimming: 8 bases; junction bases outside the gene matches: 6. CDR3 size: 13 residues. CDR1 SGHVS and CDR2 FQNEAQ come from the germline V gene. The CDR3: CASSLILAPTQYF. The CDR3 nucleotides read TGTGCCAGCAGCTTGATACTAGCGCCTACCCAGTACTTC.

V usage is TRBV7-2 and J usage is TRBJ1-4; 9 bases are shared with TRBD1. This CDR3 is 14 amino acids long. Germline V gene data show CDR1 as SGHTA and CDR2 as FQGNSA. Trimming at V came to 1 base and at J to 12 bases, leaving 6 bases not matched to a gene. CDR3 in DNA: TGTGCCAGCAGCTTAGAGGGACAGGGACGGGAACTGTTTTTT. Its protein product is CASSLEGQGRELFF.

The J gene is TRBJ1-2, the V gene TRBV7-3, with TRBD1 matching 8 bases. The CDR3 consists of 13 residues. The V and J ends lost 5 bases and 7 bases, in that order; junction bases with no gene match: 6. Germline V lookup: CDR1 SGHTA, CDR2 FQGTGA. CDR3 region: CASSRGQGFGYTF. As DNA, the CDR3 is TGTGCCAGCAGCCGAGGACAGGGCTTTGGCTACACCTTC. The full variable domain, in which reference TRBV7-3 and TRBJ1-2 provide the parts outside the CDR3, is GAGVSQTPSNKVTEKGKYVELRCDPISGHTALYWYRQSLGQGPEFLIYFQGTGAADDSGLPNDRFFAVRPEGSVSTLKIQRTERGDSAVYLCASSRGQGFGYTFGSGTRLTVV.

This sequence joins TRBV6-5 and TRBJ1-1; D possibly corresponds to TRBD1 (6 bases). The V gene lost 5 bases and the J gene lost 4 bases, with 14 bases spanning the gap. Germline V gene sequence: CDR1 MNHEY, CDR2 SVGAGI. The CDR3 is 14 amino acids. CDR3 sequence: CASSKGGLGTEAFF. CDR3 DNA sequence: TGTGCCAGCAGTAAAGGGGGATTGGGCACTGAAGCTTTCTTT.

This clonotype was seen repeatedly, ten times or more. The CDR3, as DNA: TGTGCCAGCAGCTTAGCGTTAAGCGGGGGGACAGATACGCAGTATTTT. This translates into CASSLALSGGTDTQYF. This rearrangement joins TRBV7-9 to TRBJ2-3; 9 positions match TRBD2. J lost 3 bases, V lost 0 bases, and 4 bases had no gene match. Germline CDR1 SEHNR, CDR2 FQNEAQ (reference sequence). This CDR3 contains 16 residues.

The V gene is TRBV21-1, the J gene TRBJ1-2. TRBV21-1 is classified as a pseudogene. CDR3 length: 15 amino acids. The CDR3 DNA is TGTGCCAGCAGCAAAGCTAAAGCCTCTTTCTATGGCTACACCTTC. This codes for CASSKAKASFYGYTF.

The J gene is TRBJ2-3, the V gene TRBV7-8; tentatively, D is TRBD2 (6 bases). The V gene lost 2 bases and the J gene lost 5 bases, with 11 bases spanning the gap. The CDR3 runs 14 residues. Germline lookup yields CDR1 SGHVS and CDR2 FQNEAQ. CDR3: CASSLSPGVDTQYF. The DNA for the CDR3 is TGTGCCAGCAGCTTAAGTCCGGGAGTAGATACGCAGTATTTT. The entire variable domain, with the rest obtained from reference TRBV7-8 and TRBJ2-3, is as follows: GAGVSQSPRYKVAKRGQDVALRCDPISGHVSLFWYQQALGQGPEFLTYFQNEAQLDKSGLPSDRFFAERPEGSVSTLKIQRTQQEDSAVYLCASSLSPGVDTQYFGPGTRLTVL.

This clonotype was observed a few times. The chain uses TRBV5-1 and TRBJ1-1, with D perhaps matching TRBD1 (6 bases). Germline CDR1 reads SGHRS; CDR2 reads YFSETQ. The length of the CDR3 is 15 residues. V was clipped by 7 bases and J by 4 bases, with 20 bases between them. The CDR3 DNA reads as TGCGCCAGCGGAGGAGGGAGAGGGGGGAGCACTGAAGCTTTCTTT. Translated, it gives CASGGGRGGSTEAFF. The full variable domain, completed using reference TRBV5-1 and TRBJ1-1, is KAGVTQTPRYLIKTRGQQVTLSCSPISGHRSVSWYQQTPGQGLQFLFEYFSETQRNKGNFPGRFSGRQFSNSRSEMNVSTLELGDSALYLCASGGGRGGSTEAFFGQGTRLTVV.

This sequence joins TRBV11-1 and TRBJ2-1; D might be TRBD1 (6 bases). Trimming took off 1 base at V and 12 bases at J, with 10 bases between the two ends. The CDR3 contains 12 residues. Germline CDR1 and CDR2: SGHAT and FQDESV (reference sequence). CDR3: CASSLGRGVQFF. The CDR3 nucleotides read TGTGCCAGCAGCTTAGGCAGGGGTGTGCAGTTCTTC.

The chain uses TRBV24-1 and TRBJ1-6, with 8 positions matching TRBD1. The CDR3 sequence is 16 residues long. Losses at the gene ends were 4 bases for V and 8 bases for J; bases not matched to a gene: 9. Germline V gene lookup returns CDR1 KGHDR and CDR2 SFDVKD. CDR3 sequence (DNA): TGTGCCACCAGTGACCAACGGGGACAGGAGGATTCACCCCTCCACTTT. It specifies CATSDQRGQEDSPLHF.